These T cell receptor beta chains were read from a single sample in a study of brain T cells in children with intractable seizures. Using immunoSEQ multiplex PCR, the repertoire was profiled, and TCRdb retains in-frame clones only, with some absent. The sample shows 300,000 to 400,000 clones, over 90% of them seen only once. Sequenced here: peripheral blood, sampled 4 to 5 months after surgery. The receptors shown here come from a boy under two years old with tuberous sclerosis and intractable seizures. CDR3s include the opening cysteine and the closing phenylalanine or tryptophan. The order of the fields is V gene, J gene, D gene, CDR3 DNA, CDR3 protein. The D gene is left open where the match is weak.

V: TRBV27; J: TRBJ1-1; D: TRBD1; DNA: TGTGCCAGCAGTTTGACAGGGGGTCGGGGGAACACTGAAGCTTTCTTT; CDR3: CASSLTGGRGNTEAFF
V: TRBV28; J: TRBJ1-2; D: NA; DNA: TGTGCCAGCAGTCTATCTAAGTATGGCTACACCTTC; CDR3: CASSLSKYGYTF
V: TRBV18; J: TRBJ2-1; D: NA; DNA: TGTGCCAGCTCACCGGACAGACCTTCTCCCAATGAGCAGTTCTTC; CDR3: CASSPDRPSPNEQFF
V: TRBV14; J: TRBJ1-3; D: NA; DNA: TGTGCCAGCACCTTCAGGAGCTCTGGAAACACCATATATTTT; CDR3: CASTFRSSGNTIYF
V: TRBV12-3/TRBV12-4; J: TRBJ1-1; D: NA; DNA: TGTGCCAGCAGTTTTGGCACTGAAGCTTTCTTT; CDR3: CASSFGTEAFF
V: TRBV29-1; J: TRBJ1-1; D: NA; DNA: TGCAGCGTTGAGGTGCAGGGGAGATACACTGAAGCTTTCTTT; CDR3: CSVEVQGRYTEAFF
V: TRBV20-1; J: TRBJ1-5; D: NA; DNA: TGCAGTGCTAGTCAGTATAGCAATCAGCCCCAGCATTTT; CDR3: CSASQYSNQPQHF
V: TRBV15; J: TRBJ1-4; D: TRBD1; DNA: TGTGCCACCAGCATAGTACAGGGGGTTGAAAAACTGTTTTTT; CDR3: CATSIVQGVEKLFF
V: TRBV5-6; J: TRBJ2-7; D: TRBD1; DNA: TGTGCCAGCAGCTTGGACGTTTACAGGGGATCGTATGAGCAGTACTTC; CDR3: CASSLDVYRGSYEQYF
V: TRBV5-5; J: TRBJ1-4; D: NA; DNA: TGTGCCAGCAGCTTGGGGGGACTGACAACTAATGAAAAACTGTTTTTT; CDR3: CASSLGGLTTNEKLFF
V: TRBV27; J: TRBJ1-6; D: NA; DNA: TGTGCCAGCAGTTTATCGCTCGGGGCAGGGTATAATTCACCCCTCCACTTT; CDR3: CASSLSLGAGYNSPLHF
V: TRBV6-6; J: TRBJ2-2; D: NA; DNA: TGTGCCAGCAGTTACTCGATATTAAGGGGCGGGGAGCTGTTTTTT; CDR3: CASSYSILRGGELFF
V: TRBV5-8; J: TRBJ1-2; D: NA; DNA: TGTGCCAGCAGCTTGGCGGTCGGGGGAGGGGACAGCTACACCTTC; CDR3: CASSLAVGGGDSYTF
V: TRBV19; J: TRBJ2-1; D: TRBD2; DNA: TGTGCCAGTCTGACTAGCGGGAGCTCCTACAATGAGCAGTTCTTC; CDR3: CASLTSGSSYNEQFF
V: TRBV29-1; J: TRBJ1-4; D: NA; DNA: TGCAGCGTTCGACAGAATTCTAATGAAAAACTGTTTTTT; CDR3: CSVRQNSNEKLFF
V: TRBV7-9; J: TRBJ1-6; D: NA; DNA: TGTGCCAGCAGCTCCCAGGGTGCCGCCTATAATTCACCCCTCCACTTT; CDR3: CASSSQGAAYNSPLHF
V: TRBV3-1/TRBV3-2; J: TRBJ2-3; D: NA; DNA: TGTGCCAGCAGCCAAGGGTTGTTTGGGACAGATACGCAGTATTTT; CDR3: CASSQGLFGTDTQYF
V: TRBV5-1; J: TRBJ1-1; D: TRBD1; DNA: TGCGCCAGCAGCCTCGGACAGGGGGCATTCGGGAACACTGAAGCTTTCTTT; CDR3: CASSLGQGAFGNTEAFF
V: TRBV9; J: TRBJ1-2; D: NA; DNA: TGTGCCAGCAGCGTAGGCGGGGGTTATAACTATGGCTACACCTTC; CDR3: CASSVGGGYNYGYTF
V: TRBV7-2; J: TRBJ2-3; D: NA; DNA: TGTGCCAGCAGCTCCGGACTCGTCACAGATACGCAGTATTTT; CDR3: CASSSGLVTDTQYF
V: TRBV5-1; J: TRBJ1-6; D: NA; DNA: TGCGCCAGCAGCTTTGAGGGATATAATTCACCCCTCCACTTT; CDR3: CASSFEGYNSPLHF
V: TRBV24-1; J: TRBJ1-5; D: NA; DNA: TGTGCCACCAGTGATTCCCGACAGCCGAATCAGCCCCAGCATTTT; CDR3: CATSDSRQPNQPQHF
V: TRBV6-2/TRBV6-3; J: TRBJ1-2; D: NA; DNA: TGTGCCAGCAGTTACAACAGGGCCCCTAACTATGGCTACACCTTC; CDR3: CASSYNRAPNYGYTF
V: TRBV25-1; J: TRBJ2-1; D: NA; DNA: TGTGCCAGCGAACAGGGGGGGGTTTACAATGAGCAGTTCTTC; CDR3: CASEQGGVYNEQFF
V: TRBV21-1; J: TRBJ2-1; D: NA; DNA: TGTGCCAGCAGCAAGGCTAGCGGGGTCCACAATGAGCAGTTCTTC; CDR3: CASSKASGVHNEQFF
V: TRBV4-1; J: TRBJ2-1; D: NA; DNA: TGCGCCAGCAGCCAAGATCGAAGTCGTGCAAATGAGCAGTTCTTC; CDR3: CASSQDRSRANEQFF